This T cell receptor beta chain derives from a study of cytomegalovirus exposure and HLA in healthy donors. The PCR contained 60 Vbeta and 13 Jbeta primers. The assay was immunoSEQ multiplex PCR, and TCRdb's table has in-frame clones only and misses some. The table lists over 70,000 clones, about 74% of them singletons. Comments on this clone: Its cognate antigen is unknown.

Study-wide points: Associated with cytomegalovirus, according to the listing, were 150 to 200 TCR beta chains. Versus the roughly 670-donor mean, an Asian-associated ancestry cluster reportedly showed fewer N-insertions in a later analysis. A prior analysis recorded that most TCR beta V segments were productive about 87% or about 30% of the time.

The CDR3 has 14 residues. V trimming: 6 bases; J trimming: 7 bases; junction bases outside the gene matches: 12. Germline V CDR1 and CDR2: SQVTM, ANQGSEA. Sequenced input: PBMCs. The chain uses TRBV29-1 and TRBJ1-5, with 7 bases fitting TRBD1. The source of this sequence is a young man in good health and CMV-seronegative. The CDR3 reads CSVAPGGGGQPQHF. The CDR3 DNA is TGCAGCGTAGCCCCAGGGGGAGGCGGACAGCCCCAGCATTTT.